This T cell receptor beta chain was retrieved from a study of blood T cell repertoires in COVID-19. About the study: Acute and convalescent COVID-19 specimens originated in the United States, Italy and Spain. T cells, B-cell-depleted T cells, or PBMCs provided the cDNA or gDNA that served as material.

CDR3 length: 16 residues. Germline loops: CDR1 SGHTA, CDR2 FQGNSA. Trimming cost V 4 bases and J 6 bases, with 19 bases left between them. Per the study methods: Using reference gene primer amplification, nucleated cell counts were estimated. The table came from immunoSEQ multiplex PCR; TCRdb's copy has only in-frame clones and leaves some out. The DNA was the basis for D and trimming; V, J and clone size are from that table. This sample yields approximately 85,000 clones, of which around 90% are seen a single time; about 3% belongs to the top ten. The TCR comes from a woman in her forties or fifties with active or convalescent COVID-19. Sequenced input: peripheral blood. The chain has TRBV7-2 and TRBJ1-5, with no clear D. The DNA for the CDR3 is TGTGCCAGCAGCTCCCTAGCGGCAGGTTGGGGTCAGCCCCAGCATTTT. Its protein product is CASSSLAAGWGQPQHF.